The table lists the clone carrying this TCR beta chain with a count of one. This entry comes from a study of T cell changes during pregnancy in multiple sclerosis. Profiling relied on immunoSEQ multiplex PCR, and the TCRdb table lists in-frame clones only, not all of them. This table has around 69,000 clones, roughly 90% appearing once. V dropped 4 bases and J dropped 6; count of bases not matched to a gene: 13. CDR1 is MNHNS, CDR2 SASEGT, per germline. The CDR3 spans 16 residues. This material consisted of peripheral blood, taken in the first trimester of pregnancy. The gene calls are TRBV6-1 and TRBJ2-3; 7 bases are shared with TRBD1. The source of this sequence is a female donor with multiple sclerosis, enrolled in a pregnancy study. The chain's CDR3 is CASSVTLGQDRDTQYF. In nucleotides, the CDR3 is TGTGCCAGCAGTGTAACCTTAGGACAGGATAGGGATACGCAGTATTTT.